This TCR beta chain was identified during a study of blood T cell repertoires in COVID-19. Study-wide background: COVID-19 samples, acute and convalescent, were from the United States, Italy and Spain. Nucleic acid was either cDNA or gDNA, and it came from T cells, B-cell-depleted T cells, or PBMCs.

This CDR3 comprises 17 residues. In germline, CDR1 is SEHNR, CDR2 FQNEAQ (reference sequence). J was trimmed by 5 bases and V by 5 bases; bases with no gene match: 12. As handled by the study authors: Reference gene primer amplification gave estimated nucleated cell counts. TCRdb keeps only in-frame clones here, not all; method: immunoSEQ multiplex PCR. D and trimming were read from the DNA, whereas the V and J calls and clone size are those reported in that table. Altogether 60,000 or so clones are present, 60% to 85% being singletons, with the ten largest covering around 5%. The rearrangement joins TRBV7-9 to TRBJ2-7; 13 bases fit TRBD2. Sequencing was performed on peripheral blood. The source of this sequence is a human donor in a cohort sampled during active COVID-19. CDR3 protein: CASSPGLAGVLLDEQYF. The DNA of the CDR3 is TGTGCCAGCAGCCCTGGACTAGCGGGAGTGCTTTTGGACGAGCAGTACTTC.